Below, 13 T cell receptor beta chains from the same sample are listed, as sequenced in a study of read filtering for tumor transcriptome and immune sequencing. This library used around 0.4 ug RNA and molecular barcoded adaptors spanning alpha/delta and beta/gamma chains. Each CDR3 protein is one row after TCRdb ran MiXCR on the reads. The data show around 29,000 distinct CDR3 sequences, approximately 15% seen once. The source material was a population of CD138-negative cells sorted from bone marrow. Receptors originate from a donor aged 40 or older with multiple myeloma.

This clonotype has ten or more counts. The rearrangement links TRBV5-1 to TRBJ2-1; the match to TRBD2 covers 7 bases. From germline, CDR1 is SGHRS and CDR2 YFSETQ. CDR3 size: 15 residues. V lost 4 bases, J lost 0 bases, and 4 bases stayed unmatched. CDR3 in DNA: TGCGCCAGCAGCCCCGGGGGGTTCTCCTACAATGAGCAGTTCTTC. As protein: CASSPGGFSYNEQFF.

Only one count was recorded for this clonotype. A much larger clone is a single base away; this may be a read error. The CDR3: CAGSREQEGQPQHF. DNA of the CDR3: TGTGCCGGCAGCCGAGAACAGGAGGGACAGCCCCAGCATTTT. The chain is built from TRBV7-9 and TRBJ1-5; perhaps TRBD1 as D (5 bases). Germline V gives CDR1 SEHNR, CDR2 FQNEAQ (reference sequence). The CDR3 runs to 14 residues.

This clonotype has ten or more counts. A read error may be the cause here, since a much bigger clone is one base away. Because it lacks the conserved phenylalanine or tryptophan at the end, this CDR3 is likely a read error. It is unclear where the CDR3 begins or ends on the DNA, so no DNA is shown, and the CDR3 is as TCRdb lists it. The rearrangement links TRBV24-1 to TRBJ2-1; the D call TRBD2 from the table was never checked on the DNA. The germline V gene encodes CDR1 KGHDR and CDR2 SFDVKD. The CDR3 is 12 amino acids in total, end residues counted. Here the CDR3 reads CATSDPGTSWIS.

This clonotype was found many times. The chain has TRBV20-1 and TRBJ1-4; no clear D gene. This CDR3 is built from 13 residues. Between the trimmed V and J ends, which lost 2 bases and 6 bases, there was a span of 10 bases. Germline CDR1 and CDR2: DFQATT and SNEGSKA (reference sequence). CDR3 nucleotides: TGCAGTGCTAGAAGCTTATGGGATGAAAAACTGTTTTTT. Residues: CSARSLWDEKLFF.

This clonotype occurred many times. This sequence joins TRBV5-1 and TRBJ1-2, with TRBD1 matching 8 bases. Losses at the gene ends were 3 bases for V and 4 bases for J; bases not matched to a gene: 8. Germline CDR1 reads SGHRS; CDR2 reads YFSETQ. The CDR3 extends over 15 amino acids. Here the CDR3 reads CASSSEGTGFYGYTF. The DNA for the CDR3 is TGCGCCAGCAGCTCCGAGGGGACAGGCTTCTATGGCTACACCTTC.

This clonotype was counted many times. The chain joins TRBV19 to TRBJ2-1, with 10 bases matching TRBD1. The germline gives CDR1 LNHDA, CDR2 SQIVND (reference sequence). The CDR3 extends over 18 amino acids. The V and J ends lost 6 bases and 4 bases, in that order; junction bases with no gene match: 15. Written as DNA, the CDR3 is TGTGCCAGTAGCAGGGGACAGGGGATTATCCGGGGGTACAATGAGCAGTTCTTC. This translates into CASSRGQGIIRGYNEQFF.

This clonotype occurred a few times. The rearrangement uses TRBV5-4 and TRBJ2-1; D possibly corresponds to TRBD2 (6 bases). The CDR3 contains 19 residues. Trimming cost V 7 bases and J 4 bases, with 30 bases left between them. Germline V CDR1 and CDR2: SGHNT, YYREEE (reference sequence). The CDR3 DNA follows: TGTGCCAGCGGTCCTATTGGACTAACGGAACCAAAGGGGTACAATGAGCAGTTCTTC. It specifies CASGPIGLTEPKGYNEQFF. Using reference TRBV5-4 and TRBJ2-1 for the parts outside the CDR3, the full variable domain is ETGVTQSPTHLIKTRGQQVTLRCSSQSGHNTVSWYQQALGQGPQFIFQYYREEENGRGNFPPRFSGLQFPNYSSELNVNALELDDSALYLCASGPIGLTEPKGYNEQFFGPGTRLTVL.

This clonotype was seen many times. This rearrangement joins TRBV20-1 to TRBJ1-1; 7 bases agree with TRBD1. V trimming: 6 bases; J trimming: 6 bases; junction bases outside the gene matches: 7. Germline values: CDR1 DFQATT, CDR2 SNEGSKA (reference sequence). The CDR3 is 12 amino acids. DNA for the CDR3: TGCAGTGCAACCGGGACAGTGGCTGAAGCTTTCTTT. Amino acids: CSATGTVAEAFF.

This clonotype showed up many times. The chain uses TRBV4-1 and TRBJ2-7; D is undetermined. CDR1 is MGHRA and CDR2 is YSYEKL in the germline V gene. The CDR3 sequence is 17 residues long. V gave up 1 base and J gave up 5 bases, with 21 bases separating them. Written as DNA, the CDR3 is TGCGCCAGCAGCCAAGCCTCTGGCGGCTTTTTTGGGGACGAGCAGTACTTC. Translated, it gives CASSQASGGFFGDEQYF.

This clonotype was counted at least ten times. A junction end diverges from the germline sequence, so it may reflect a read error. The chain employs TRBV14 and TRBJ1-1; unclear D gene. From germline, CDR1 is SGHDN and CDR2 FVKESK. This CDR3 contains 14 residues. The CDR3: CASSQIATSTEAFF. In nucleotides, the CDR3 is TGTGCCAGCAGCCAAATCGCGACTAGCACTGAGGCTTTCTTT.

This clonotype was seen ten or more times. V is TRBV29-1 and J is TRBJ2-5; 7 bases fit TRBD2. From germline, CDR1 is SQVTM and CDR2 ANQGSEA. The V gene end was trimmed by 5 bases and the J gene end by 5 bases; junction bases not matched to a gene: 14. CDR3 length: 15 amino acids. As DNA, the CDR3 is TGCAGCGTTCAATACCCCAGGGAGGGTGGGGAGACCCAGTACTTC. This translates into CSVQYPREGGETQYF.

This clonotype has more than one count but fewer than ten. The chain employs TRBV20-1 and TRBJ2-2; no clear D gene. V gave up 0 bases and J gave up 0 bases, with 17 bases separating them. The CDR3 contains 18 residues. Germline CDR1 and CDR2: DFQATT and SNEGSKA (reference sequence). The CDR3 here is CSARDPVYFYANTGELFF. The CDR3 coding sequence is TGCAGTGCTAGAGACCCTGTTTACTTCTACGCGAACACCGGGGAGCTGTTTTTT.

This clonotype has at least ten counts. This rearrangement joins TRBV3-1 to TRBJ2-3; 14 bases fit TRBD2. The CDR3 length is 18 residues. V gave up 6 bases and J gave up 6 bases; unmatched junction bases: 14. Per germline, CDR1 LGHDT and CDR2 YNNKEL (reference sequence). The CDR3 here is CASRLSGTSGRRTDTQYF. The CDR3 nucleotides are TGTGCCAGCAGACTCTCCGGGACTAGCGGGAGAAGAACCGATACGCAGTATTTT.